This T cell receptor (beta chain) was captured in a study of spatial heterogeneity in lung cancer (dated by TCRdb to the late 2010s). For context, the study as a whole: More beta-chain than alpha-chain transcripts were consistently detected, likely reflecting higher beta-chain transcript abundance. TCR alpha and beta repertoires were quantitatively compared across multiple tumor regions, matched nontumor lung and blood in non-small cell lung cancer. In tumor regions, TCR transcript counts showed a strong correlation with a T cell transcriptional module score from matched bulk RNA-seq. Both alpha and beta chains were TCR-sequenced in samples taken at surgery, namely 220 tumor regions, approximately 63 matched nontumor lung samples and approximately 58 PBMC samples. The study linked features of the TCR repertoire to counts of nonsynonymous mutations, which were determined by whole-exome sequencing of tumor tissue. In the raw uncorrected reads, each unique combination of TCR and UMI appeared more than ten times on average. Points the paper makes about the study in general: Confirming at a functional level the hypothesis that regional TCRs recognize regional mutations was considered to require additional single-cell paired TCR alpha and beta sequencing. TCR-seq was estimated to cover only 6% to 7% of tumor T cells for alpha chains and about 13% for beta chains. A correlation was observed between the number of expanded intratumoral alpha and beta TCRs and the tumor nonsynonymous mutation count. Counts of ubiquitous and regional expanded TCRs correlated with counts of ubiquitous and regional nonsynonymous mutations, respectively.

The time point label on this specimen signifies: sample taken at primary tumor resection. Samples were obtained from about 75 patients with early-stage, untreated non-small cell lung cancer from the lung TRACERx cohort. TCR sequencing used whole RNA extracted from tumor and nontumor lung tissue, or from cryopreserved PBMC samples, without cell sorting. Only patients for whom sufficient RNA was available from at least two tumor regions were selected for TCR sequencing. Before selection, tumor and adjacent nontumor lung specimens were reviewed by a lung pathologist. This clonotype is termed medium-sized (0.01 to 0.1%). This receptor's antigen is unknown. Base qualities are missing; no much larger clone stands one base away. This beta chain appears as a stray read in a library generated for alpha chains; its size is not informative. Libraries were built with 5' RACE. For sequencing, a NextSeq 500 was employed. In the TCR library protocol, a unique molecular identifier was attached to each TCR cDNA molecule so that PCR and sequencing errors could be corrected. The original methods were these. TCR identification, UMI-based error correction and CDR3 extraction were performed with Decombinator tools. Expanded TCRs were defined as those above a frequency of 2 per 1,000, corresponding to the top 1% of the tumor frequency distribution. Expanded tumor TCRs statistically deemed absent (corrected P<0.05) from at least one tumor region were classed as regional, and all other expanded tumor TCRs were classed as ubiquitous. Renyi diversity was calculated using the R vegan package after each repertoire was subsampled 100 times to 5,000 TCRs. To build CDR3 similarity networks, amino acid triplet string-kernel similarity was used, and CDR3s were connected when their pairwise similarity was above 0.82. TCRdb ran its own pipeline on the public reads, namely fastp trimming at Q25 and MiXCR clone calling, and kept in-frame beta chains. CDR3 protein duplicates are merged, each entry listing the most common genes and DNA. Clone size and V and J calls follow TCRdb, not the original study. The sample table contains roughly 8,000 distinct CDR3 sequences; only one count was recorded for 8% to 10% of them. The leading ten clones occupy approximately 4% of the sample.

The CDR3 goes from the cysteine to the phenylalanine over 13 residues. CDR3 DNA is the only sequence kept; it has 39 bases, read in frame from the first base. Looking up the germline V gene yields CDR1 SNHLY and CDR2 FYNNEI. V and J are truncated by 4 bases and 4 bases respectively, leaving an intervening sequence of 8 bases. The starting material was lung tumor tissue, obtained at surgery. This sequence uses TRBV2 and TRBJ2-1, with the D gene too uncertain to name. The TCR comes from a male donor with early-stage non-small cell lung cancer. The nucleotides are TGTGCCAGCAGTGGAATTGGATACAATGAGCAGTTCTTC. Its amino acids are CASSGIGYNEQFF.